Below, 4 T cell receptor beta chains from the same sample are listed, as sequenced in a study of blood T cell repertoires in COVID-19. Libraries were prepared by immunoSEQ multiplex PCR; TCRdb keeps only in-frame clonotypes and omits some of them. The table has over 100,000 clones, 70% to 90% seen once. What was sequenced was peripheral blood. Every receptor here comes from a human donor in a cohort sampled during active COVID-19.

This clone was counted a few times. The V call is TRBV20-1, the J call TRBJ2-3; 10 bases agree with TRBD2. The V gene end was trimmed by 3 bases and the J gene end by 5 bases; junction bases not matched to a gene: 8. The CDR3 is made up of 15 amino acids. Germline V lookup: CDR1 DFQATT, CDR2 SNEGSKA (reference sequence). CDR3 sequence reads: CSASQPSGSGDTQYF. CDR3 sequence (DNA): TGCAGTGCTAGTCAGCCTAGCGGGAGCGGAGATACGCAGTATTTT.

The chain is built from TRBV25-1 and TRBJ1-3, with D perhaps matching TRBD1 (5 bases). V was shortened by 7 bases and J by 0 bases, with 16 bases between the two germline ends. The CDR3 is made up of 16 amino acids. The germline gives CDR1 MGHDK, CDR2 SYGVNS. CDR3 DNA: TGTGCCAGCATAGGACCAGGGCTCGTCTCTGGAAACACCATATATTTT. Encoded protein: CASIGPGLVSGNTIYF.

This clone showed up just once. This rearrangement joins TRBV7-9 to TRBJ2-7; D is uncertain. CDR3 length equals 14 residues. V lost 6 bases and J lost 5, with 17 bases in between. The germline CDR1 and CDR2 sequences are SEHNR and FQNEAQ (reference sequence). This CDR3 reads CASSKALFNHEQYF. The DNA for the CDR3 is TGTGCCAGCAGTAAAGCCCTATTTAATCACGAGCAGTACTTC.

The V gene is TRBV5-1, the J gene TRBJ2-2; TRBD2 agrees at 8 bases. CDR3 length equals 17 residues. J lost 0 bases, V lost 3 bases, and 7 bases had no gene match. The germline V gene has CDR1 SGHRS and CDR2 YFSETQ. The DNA for the CDR3 is TGCGCCAGCAGCTCTACTAGCGGCATCCCGAACACCGGGGAGCTGTTTTTT. Its protein product is CASSSTSGIPNTGELFF. The full variable domain, completed using reference TRBV5-1 and TRBJ2-2, is KAGVTQTPRYLIKTRGQQVTLSCSPISGHRSVSWYQQTPGQGLQFLFEYFSETQRNKGNFPGRFSGRQFSNSRSEMNVSTLELGDSALYLCASSSTSGIPNTGELFFGEGSRLTVL.